Each of the 13 T cell receptor beta chains below was sequenced from the same sample in a study of shared clonotypes between healthy human individuals. Sequencing used immunoSEQ multiplex PCR; TCRdb keeps in-frame clones, though not all of them. The table has approximately 2.5 million clones, approximately 92% seen once. The sequencing input was naive CD4+ T cells sorted from blood. The subset: CD45RA+ positively selected. Receptors were obtained from a man aged 18-30 years in good health.

The chain carries TRBV19 and TRBJ2-1, with D possibly TRBD2 on 6 matching bases. Trimming pared 4 bases from V and 10 bases from J, leaving 17 bases between. This CDR3 is built from 14 residues. Germline V gene sequence: CDR1 LNHDA, CDR2 SQIVND (reference sequence). The DNA of the CDR3 is TGTGCCAGTAGTAATGGTGCGGGAAGGGAAGAGCAGTTCTTC. Protein sequence: CASSNGAGREEQFF.

The chain employs TRBV19 and TRBJ1-2; 7 bases are shared with TRBD1. V lost 1 base, J lost 5 bases, and 7 bases stayed unmatched. The CDR3 contains 15 residues. Germline CDR1 and CDR2: LNHDA and SQIVND (reference sequence). The CDR3 reads CASSIGFLGQYGYTF. The CDR3 DNA sequence: TGTGCCAGTAGTATAGGATTTTTGGGACAGTATGGCTACACCTTC.

The J gene is TRBJ2-5, the V gene TRBV10-3, with D perhaps matching TRBD1 (5 bases). This CDR3 contains 13 residues. The V end was cut by 8 bases, the J end by 2 bases, with 12 bases between. Germline V gene data show CDR1 as ENHRY and CDR2 as SYGVKD. This CDR3 is CAIQQDLQETQYF. CDR3 nucleotides: TGTGCCATCCAACAGGACCTGCAAGAGACCCAGTACTTC.

The V call is TRBV10-3, the J call TRBJ2-3; D gene ambiguous. This CDR3 has 14 amino acids. V gave up 10 bases and J gave up 3 bases, with 17 bases separating them. Germline V gene data show CDR1 as ENHRY and CDR2 as SYGVKD. The CDR3 sequence is CASKPPYETDTQYF. CDR3 bases: TGTGCCAGCAAACCCCCGTATGAAACAGATACGCAGTATTTT.

The V call is TRBV18, the J call TRBJ2-7, with D perhaps TRBD2 (6 bases). CDR1 is KGHSH, CDR2 LQKENI, per germline. The CDR3 spans 12 residues. The V and J ends lost 5 bases and 9 bases respectively, with 14 bases between them. This CDR3 reads CASSVQEGLQYF. The CDR3 nucleotides are TGTGCCAGCTCAGTACAGGAGGGTTTGCAGTACTTC.

The chain combines TRBV9 with TRBJ2-1; no firm D call. Trimming left V 0 bases short and J 6 bases short, with 7 bases between. CDR1 is SGDLS and CDR2 is YYNGEE in the germline V gene. The length of the CDR3 is 13 residues. CDR3 sequence reads: CASSVVGINEQFF. CDR3 nucleotide sequence: TGTGCCAGCAGCGTAGTAGGAATCAATGAGCAGTTCTTC.

This sequence joins TRBV5-1 and TRBJ2-7, with TRBD2 matching 9 bases. The CDR3 spans 15 residues. Trimming at V came to 0 bases and at J to 4 bases, leaving 5 bases not matched to a gene. The germline gives CDR1 SGHRS, CDR2 YFSETQ. The CDR3 nucleotides read TGCGCCAGCAGCTTGGACGGGACTAGCAGGTACGAGCAGTACTTC. Protein: CASSLDGTSRYEQYF.

The gene calls are TRBV28 and TRBJ1-6; perhaps TRBD1 as D (5 bases). The germline V gene encodes CDR1 MDHEN and CDR2 SYDVKM. CDR3 length equals 16 residues. Trimming cost V 6 bases and J 7 bases, with 19 bases left between them. The CDR3 DNA is TGTGCCAGCAGCCCATTACAGGTAGTCGAAAATTCACCCCTCCACTTT. Its translation: CASSPLQVVENSPLHF. Complete variable domain (other parts from reference TRBV28 and TRBJ1-6): DVKVTQSSRYLVKRTGEKVFLECVQDMDHENMFWYRQDPGLGLRLIYFSYDVKMKEKGDIPEGYSVSREKKERFSLILESASTNQTSMYLCASSPLQVVENSPLHFGNGTRLTVT.

The V gene is TRBV29-1, the J gene TRBJ2-1; D remains ambiguous. CDR3 length: 12 residues. CDR1 and CDR2 (germline): SQVTM, ANQGSEA. The V end lost 6 bases, the J end lost 1 base, and 7 bases lay between the germline ends. The CDR3 DNA reads as TGCAGCGTGGATATTTCCTACAATGAGCAGTTCTTC. This codes for CSVDISYNEQFF.

This clone was seen only once. The chain is built from TRBV6-1 and TRBJ2-7; a possible D gene is TRBD2 (6 bases). There are 13 residues in the CDR3. Trimming cost V 6 bases and J 1 base, with 10 bases left between them. Germline CDR1 and CDR2: MNHNS and SASEGT. CDR3 sequence (DNA): TGTGCCAGCAGGGACCTAGCGTCCTACGAGCAGTACTTC. Protein: CASRDLASYEQYF.

This chain joins TRBV18 and TRBJ2-2; a weak D match, TRBD1 (6 bases). The CDR3 extends over 14 amino acids. V lost 3 bases to trimming and J lost 5 bases, with 10 bases between them. Germline assignment: CDR1 KGHSH and CDR2 LQKENI. The CDR3 coding sequence is TGTGCCAGCTCACCGAGGGGGTTGACCGGGGAGCTGTTTTTT. Protein sequence: CASSPRGLTGELFF.

The V and J genes are TRBV10-2 and TRBJ2-1; D remains unclear. Germline V gives CDR1 WSHSY, CDR2 SAAADI. This CDR3 comprises 13 residues. Trimming removed 2 bases from V and 6 bases from J, with 8 bases in between. CDR3 protein: CASSEGLVNEQFF. The CDR3 region has the DNA TGCGCCAGCAGTGAGGGGCTAGTCAATGAGCAGTTCTTC.

V and J are TRBV2 and TRBJ2-2; no definite D call. Germline-derived CDR1 and CDR2 are SNHLY and FYNNEI. The V end was cut by 8 bases, the J end by 6 bases, with 10 bases between. CDR3 length: 12 amino acids. The DNA of the CDR3 is TGTGCCAGCGTTCGTGGGGCCGGGGAGCTGTTTTTT. Residues: CASVRGAGELFF. The variable domain in full, with the rest retrieved from reference TRBV2 and TRBJ2-2, is EPEVTQTPSHQVTQMGQEVILRCVPISNHLYFYWYRQILGQKVEFLVSFYNNEISEKSEIFDDQFSVERPDGSNFTLKIRSTKLEDSAMYFCASVRGAGELFFGEGSRLTVL.